These 9 T cell receptor beta chains were all obtained from the same sample, sequenced in a study. TCRdb's table, derived via immunoSEQ multiplex PCR, lists solely in-frame clones and lacks some. The sample contains approximately 70,000 clones, over 85% of which appear only once. Sequenced sample: PBMCs. The origin of the receptors is a man in his forties or fifties with rheumatoid arthritis.

CDR3 residues: CASSLAAEGNQPQHF. The DNA of the CDR3 is TGTGCCAGCAGCCTAGCGGCGGAGGGCAATCAGCCCCAGCATTTT. J is TRBJ1-5 and V is TRBV6-5, with D uncertain. CDR3 length: 15 residues. Germline V gene sequence: CDR1 MNHEY, CDR2 SVGAGI. Trimming pared 6 bases from V and 2 bases from J, leaving 14 bases between.

The chain uses TRBV9 and TRBJ1-6; 7 bases agree with TRBD1. The germline V gene encodes CDR1 SGDLS and CDR2 YYNGEE. Unmatched junction bases numbered 4, after V lost 4 bases and J lost 0 bases. This CDR3 comprises 16 residues. The CDR3 protein is CASSFRDSSYNSPLHF. As DNA, the CDR3 is TGTGCCAGCAGCTTCCGGGACAGCTCCTATAATTCACCCCTCCACTTT.

The chain uses TRBV5-1 and TRBJ2-3; no clear D. V lost 1 base, J lost 0 bases, and 9 bases lay in between. The CDR3 consists of 15 residues. Germline assignment: CDR1 SGHRS and CDR2 YFSETQ. CDR3 coding DNA: TGCGCCAGCAGCTTGACCCAGCCTAGCACAGATACGCAGTATTTT. Translation gives CASSLTQPSTDTQYF.

The chain links TRBV11-3 to TRBJ2-1; 14 nucleotides match TRBD2. The CDR3 totals 17 residues. The V segment lost 0 bases and the J segment 4 bases; nucleotides outside the gene matches: 2. Germline values: CDR1 SGHNT, CDR2 YENEEA. The CDR3 sequence: CASSLEGLAGDYNEQFF. DNA of the CDR3: TGTGCCAGCAGCTTAGAGGGACTAGCGGGGGATTACAATGAGCAGTTCTTC.

This clone is a singleton in its sample. The chain employs TRBV4-1 and TRBJ2-5; tentatively, D is TRBD1 (7 bases). Trimming stripped 3 bases from V and 5 bases from J, with 19 bases between. This CDR3 is 16 amino acids long. Germline-derived CDR1 and CDR2 are MGHRA and YSYEKL. DNA of the CDR3: TGCGCCAGCAGCCATGGGCTTGGAGGGGGCAGGGAGACCCAGTACTTC. Its protein product is CASSHGLGGGRETQYF.

The chain combines TRBV7-2 with TRBJ2-3; D gene unclear. The length of the CDR3 is 14 residues. V was pared by 0 bases and J by 4 bases, with 8 bases between. Germline V CDR1 and CDR2: SGHTA, FQGNSA. The CDR3 sequence: CASSLATRPDTQYF. In nucleotides, the CDR3 is TGTGCCAGCAGCTTAGCGACCCGACCAGATACGCAGTATTTT.

The CDR3 loop is CARSLARTSGRASYNEQFF. The CDR3, as DNA: TGTGCCAGAAGCTTGGCTCGGACTAGCGGGAGGGCCTCCTACAATGAGCAGTTCTTC. The rearrangement joins TRBV5-3 to TRBJ2-1, with TRBD2 matching over 15 bases. TRBV5-3 is noted as an ORF with a role that remains uncertain. V lost 0 bases, J lost 0 bases, and 4 bases stayed unmatched. This CDR3 spans 19 amino acids.

This chain connects TRBV15 to TRBJ1-5; unclear D gene. Per the germline V gene, CDR1 is LNHNV and CDR2 is YYDKDF (reference sequence). The CDR3 length is 14 residues. Between the trimmed V and J ends, which lost 0 bases and 6 bases, there was a span of 9 bases. The CDR3 coding sequence is TGTGCCACCAGCAGAGATGTGGGAGGTCAGCCCCAGCATTTT. Translated: CATSRDVGGQPQHF.

This clone showed up just once. The chain has TRBV9 and TRBJ1-2; maybe TRBD1 (5 bases). V shed 2 bases and J shed 8 bases, with 16 bases lying between them. The CDR3 covers 14 residues. Germline CDR1 reads SGDLS; CDR2 reads YYNGEE. DNA for the CDR3: TGTGCCAGCAGCGTGCCCGGGGGAGGCGGAGGCTACACCTTC. It encodes CASSVPGGGGGYTF.